This is a list of T cell receptor beta chains from one sample in a study of shared clonotypes between healthy human individuals. Profiled with immunoSEQ multiplex PCR; TCRdb holds only in-frame clones, not every one. The table lists around 2,000,000 clones, over 85% of them singletons. The sample consisted of naive CD8+ T cells sorted from blood. These receptors all stem from a man in his late teens or twenties in good health. Both conserved end residues are part of each CDR3. The order of the fields is D gene, J gene, clone size, V gene, CDR3 protein, CDR3 DNA. The D gene is left open where the match is weak. For some rows the clone size is stated as once, few or many, or as a class when expanded; others skip it.

>-|TRBJ1-2|-|TRBV30
CASMGDGYTF
TGTGCCTCTATGGGGGATGGCTACACCTTC
>-|TRBJ1-2|few|TRBV9
CASSASQGRDGYTF
TGTGCCAGCAGCGCTTCACAGGGACGGGATGGCTACACCTTC
>TRBD1|TRBJ2-7|-|TRBV30
CAWGLGQGYEQYF
TGTGCCTGGGGCTTGGGACAGGGGTACGAGCAGTACTTC
>TRBD1|TRBJ1-3|-|TRBV30
CAWRDRGSGNTIYF
TGTGCCTGGAGGGACAGGGGCTCTGGAAACACCATATATTTT
>TRBD2|TRBJ2-1|-|TRBV4-1
CASSQTSGYNEQFF
TGCGCCAGCAGTCAGACTAGCGGCTACAATGAGCAGTTCTTC
>-|TRBJ1-2|-|TRBV4-3
CASSQDFAGIYYGYTF
TGCGCCAGCAGCCAAGATTTTGCGGGAATTTACTATGGCTACACCTTC
>-|TRBJ1-2|-|TRBV4-1
CASSQRKLAYGYTF
TGCGCCAGCAGCCAGCGCAAGTTAGCCTATGGCTACACCTTC
>-|TRBJ2-7|-|TRBV14
CASSQVGEGALNEQYF
TGTGCCAGCAGCCAAGTCGGAGAAGGGGCTCTAAACGAGCAGTACTTC
>-|TRBJ2-7|-|TRBV11-1
CASSLQEGLYEQYF
TGTGCCAGCAGCTTACAAGAGGGGCTCTACGAGCAGTACTTC
>TRBD2|TRBJ2-3|-|TRBV2
CASSDGLAGSPETDTQYF
TGTGCCAGCAGTGACGGGCTAGCGGGATCCCCGGAAACAGATACGCAGTATTTT
>TRBD2|TRBJ2-7|once|TRBV30
CAWSVGAGYYEQYF
TGTGCCTGGAGTGTCGGAGCGGGGTATTACGAGCAGTACTTC
>TRBD1|TRBJ1-1|-|TRBV7-6
CASSLRTGGRTEAFF
TGTGCCAGCAGCTTACGGACAGGGGGGCGCACTGAAGCTTTCTTT
>-|TRBJ1-1|-|TRBV28
CASSLHRVGTEAFF
TGTGCCAGCAGTCTCCACAGGGTAGGCACTGAAGCTTTCTTT
>-|TRBJ1-6|-|TRBV4-1
CASSQDPTGGLYNSPLHF
TGCGCCAGCAGCCAAGATCCAACGGGCGGCCTCTATAATTCACCCCTCCACTTT
>-|TRBJ1-2|few|TRBV28
CASSPTNYGYTF
TGTGCCAGCAGCCCAACTAACTATGGCTACACCTTC
>TRBD1|TRBJ2-5|-|TRBV9
CASSVQGAQETQYF
TGTGCCAGCAGCGTACAGGGGGCTCAAGAGACCCAGTACTTC
>-|TRBJ1-1|-|TRBV7-9
CASSLLNAANTEAFF
TGTGCCAGCAGCTTACTTAACGCAGCAAACACTGAAGCTTTCTTT
>-|TRBJ1-1|-|TRBV5-5
CASSAGVGTEAFF
TGTGCCAGCAGCGCGGGAGTTGGAACTGAAGCTTTCTTT
>TRBD2|TRBJ2-5|-|TRBV10-2
CASSEPQAGQETQYF
TGCGCCAGCAGTGAGCCCCAAGCGGGGCAAGAGACCCAGTACTTC